The 16 T cell receptor beta chains below come from one sample, sequenced in a study of T cells in localized non-small cell lung cancer. The assay was immunoSEQ multiplex PCR, and TCRdb's table has in-frame clones only and misses some. The sample records fewer than 2,500 clones, roughly a quarter being singletons. The sequences come from lung tumor tissue, collected before any cancer treatment. Receptors originate from a male donor older than 55 with stage III squamous cell lung carcinoma.

This clone rates as medium-sized (0.01 to 0.1%). The chain uses TRBV11-3 and TRBJ2-3; maybe TRBD2 (5 bases). Germline CDR1 and CDR2: SGHNT and YENEEA. The CDR3 has 16 residues. Trimming shortened V by 0 bases and J by 0 bases, and 10 bases separated the two germline ends. CDR3 region: CASSLEDRTSTDTQYF. DNA of the CDR3: TGTGCCAGCAGCTTAGAGGACCGGACTAGCACAGATACGCAGTATTTT.

A few counts support this clone. The chain uses TRBV11-3 and TRBJ2-5; the match to TRBD2 covers 8 bases. The V gene's germline CDR1 is SGHNT and CDR2 YENEEA. This CDR3 contains 18 residues. The junction had 15 bases not matched to a gene; V was cut back by 2 bases and J by 4 bases. CDR3 DNA: TGTGCCAGCAGCTTATTCGACGGGAGGGCCGTCCAAAGAGAGACCCAGTACTTC. This translates into CASSLFDGRAVQRETQYF.

This clone is categorized as medium-sized. CDR3 nucleotides: TGTGCCAGCAGCTTAGAGTTGTGGCAGGGGAATCAGCCCCAGCATTTT. It specifies CASSLELWQGNQPQHF. The rearrangement links TRBV11-3 to TRBJ1-5, with D possibly TRBD1 on 6 matching bases. Trimming removed 0 bases from V and 4 bases from J, with 13 bases in between. Per the germline V gene, CDR1 is SGHNT and CDR2 is YENEEA. The CDR3 is 16 residues long.

The rearrangement joins TRBV28 to TRBJ1-2, with 7 bases aligning to TRBD1. The J segment lost 5 bases and the V segment lost 2 bases, leaving 8 bases of the junction unmatched. The germline CDR1 and CDR2 sequences are MDHEN and SYDVKM. The CDR3 consists of 15 residues. This CDR3 is CASSLPGDSVYGYTF. The DNA for the CDR3 is TGTGCCAGCAGTTTACCGGGGGACAGCGTATATGGCTACACCTTC.

By frequency in the sample, this clone is medium-sized. The rearrangement joins TRBV11-3 to TRBJ2-7; 12 bases fit TRBD2. V lost 5 bases and J lost 2; bases outside the gene matches: 16. Germline-derived CDR1 and CDR2 are SGHNT and YENEEA. The CDR3 extends over 19 amino acids. The CDR3 is CASSARGATTSGGTYEQYF. The CDR3 DNA follows: TGTGCCAGCAGCGCAAGAGGGGCTACTACTAGCGGGGGGACCTACGAGCAGTACTTC. Full variable domain (remainder filled in from reference TRBV11-3 and TRBJ2-7): EAGVVQSPRYKIIEKKQPVAFWCNPISGHNTLYWYLQNLGQGPELLIRYENEEAVDDSQLPKDRFSAERLKGVDSTLKIQPAELGDSAVYLCASSARGATTSGGTYEQYFGPGTRLTVT.

This chain connects TRBV23-1 to TRBJ1-5, with D unclear. TRBV23-1 is assigned to the ORF class and has an uncertain function. Trimming left V 6 bases short and J 10 bases short, with 16 bases between. CDR3 length: 13 residues. The CDR3 protein is CASSLEGGRPQHF. CDR3 in DNA: TGCGCCAGCAGCTTGGAAGGTGGCCGTCCCCAGCATTTT.

Within the sample, this clone is large. V usage is TRBV19 and J usage is TRBJ2-7, with 15 bases matching TRBD2. Germline-derived CDR1 and CDR2 are LNHDA and SQIVND (reference sequence). This CDR3 is 16 amino acids long. After removal of 1 base from V and 8 bases from J, the junction contained 6 bases not matched to a gene. The CDR3 protein is CASSIGPGLAGGQQYF. The CDR3 DNA is TGTGCCAGTAGTATAGGGCCGGGACTAGCGGGAGGCCAGCAGTACTTC.

This clone is deemed medium-sized. The chain carries TRBV9 and TRBJ2-7, with D possibly being TRBD1 or TRBD2 (5 bases each). CDR1 is SGDLS and CDR2 is YYNGEE in the germline V gene. The V gene lost 0 bases and the J gene lost 4 bases, with 14 bases spanning the gap. This CDR3 has 15 amino acids. CDR3 DNA sequence: TGTGCCAGCAGCGTAGAGGGGACCCCTATGTACGAGCAGTACTTC. Its protein is CASSVEGTPMYEQYF.

The sample holds a few counts of this clone. The chain combines TRBV4-1 with TRBJ2-7, with TRBD1 identical over 7 bases. Germline V gene data show CDR1 as MGHRA and CDR2 as YSYEKL. This CDR3 has 15 amino acids. With V trimmed by 3 bases and J by 3 bases, 8 bases remained unmatched. For the CDR3, the DNA is TGCGCCAGCAGCCAGGAGACAGGGATAGGCTACGAGCAGTACTTC. This translates into CASSQETGIGYEQYF.

This clone has only a few counts. A read error may account for a junction end that differs from germline. J is TRBJ2-7 and V is TRBV6-8; 9 bases fit TRBD1. Germline V gives CDR1 MNHGY, CDR2 SAAAGT. This CDR3 has 14 amino acids. CDR3 in DNA: TGTGCCAGCAGTTACTCGAGGACAGGGGCGCCCCGGAGCTTC. Its translation is CASSYSRTGAPRSF.

This rearrangement joins TRBV9 to TRBJ2-7; unclear D gene. The CDR3 is made up of 14 amino acids. Trimming pared 5 bases from V and 0 bases from J, leaving 12 bases between. Germline V gene data show CDR1 as SGDLS and CDR2 as YYNGEE. The CDR3 reads CASREDGFSYEQYF. CDR3 nucleotide sequence: TGTGCCAGCAGAGAGGACGGCTTCTCCTACGAGCAGTACTTC. The full variable domain, rest sourced from reference TRBV9 and TRBJ2-7, is DSGVTQTPKHLITATGQRVTLRCSPRSGDLSVYWYQQSLDQGLQFLIQYYNGEERAKGNILERFSAQQFPDLHSELNLSSLELGDSALYFCASREDGFSYEQYFGPGTRLTVT.

The genes are TRBV28 and TRBJ1-5; 8 bases are a match to TRBD1. V dropped 5 bases and J dropped 2; count of bases not matched to a gene: 8. The CDR3 loop spans 16 amino acids. Germline V gene lookup returns CDR1 MDHEN and CDR2 SYDVKM. CDR3 sequence reads: CASSPSDRAGNQPQHF. The CDR3 nucleotides read TGTGCCAGCAGTCCCTCGGACAGGGCGGGCAATCAGCCCCAGCATTTT. Combining the CDR3 with reference TRBV28 and TRBJ1-5 gives the whole variable domain DVKVTQSSRYLVKRTGEKVFLECVQDMDHENMFWYRQDPGLGLRLIYFSYDVKMKEKGDIPEGYSVSREKKERFSLILESASTNQTSMYLCASSPSDRAGNQPQHFGDGTRLSIL.

V and J are TRBV11-3 and TRBJ2-7; 8 positions match TRBD1. With V trimmed by 3 bases and J by 1 base, 5 bases remained unmatched. Germline V gives CDR1 SGHNT, CDR2 YENEEA. The length of the CDR3 is 15 residues. CDR3 DNA sequence: TGTGCCAGCAGCTTGAGGAGACAGGGGTCCTACGAGCAGTACTTC. Residues: CASSLRRQGSYEQYF.

The chain couples TRBV29-1 to TRBJ2-1; D uncertain. Germline loops: CDR1 SQVTM, CDR2 ANQGSEA. The CDR3 length is 12 residues. The germline V and J ends were trimmed by 3 bases and 8 bases, with 11 bases remaining between them. The CDR3 is CSVDSGGYEQFF. The CDR3, as DNA: TGCAGCGTTGACTCGGGCGGTTATGAGCAGTTCTTC.

The rearrangement uses TRBV5-1 and TRBJ1-3; maybe TRBD1 (6 bases). The germline CDR1 and CDR2 sequences are SGHRS and YFSETQ. The CDR3 totals 16 residues. Trimming took off 4 bases at V and 4 bases at J, with 18 bases between the two ends. CDR3: CASSHGPGAAGNTIYF. The CDR3 DNA sequence: TGCGCCAGCAGCCACGGGCCGGGGGCTGCGGGAAACACCATATATTTT.

The chain is built from TRBV11-3 and TRBJ2-1; 9 nucleotides line up with TRBD1. This CDR3 comprises 15 residues. The germline CDR1 and CDR2 sequences are SGHNT and YENEEA. J gave up 8 bases and V 6 bases, and 11 bases lay outside the gene matches. CDR3 DNA sequence: TGTGCCAGCAGACGGACAGGGGACGAACGCGATGAGCAGTTCTTC. Residues: CASRRTGDERDEQFF.